This paragraph reports one T cell receptor beta chain. Its antigen remains unidentified. TCRdb keeps only in-frame clones here, not all; method: immunoSEQ multiplex PCR. The profile shows some 2.3 million clones, about 92% of them singletons. This entry is derived from a study of shared clonotypes between healthy human individuals. Whole-study results and caveats: The generation probabilities recorded for non-shared clonotypes fell below those of clonotypes shared by all four donors.

The CDR3 runs 14 residues. Germline CDR1 reads LNHDA; CDR2 reads SQIVND (reference sequence). V was pared by 6 bases and J by 8 bases, with 17 bases between. The sequence was obtained from a man younger than 35 in good health. Some clones in this sample may be carry-over from other donors' samples. The chain has TRBV19 and TRBJ2-1, with D maybe TRBD2 (6 bases). Sequencing used naive CD4+ T cells from PBMCs. This sample's subset: CD45RA+ positively selected. CDR3 coding DNA: TGTGCCAGTAGCGAGGGGAGCGGGTGGGATGAGCAGTTCTTC. Translation gives CASSEGSGWDEQFF.